The next 14 T cell receptor beta chains were all read from a single sample in a study of T cell responses to AZD1222 COVID-19 vaccine. Using immunoSEQ multiplex PCR, the repertoire was profiled, and TCRdb retains in-frame clones only, with some absent. The sample has about 110,000 clones; approximately 91% are singletons. Sequences were derived from peripheral blood, sampled on day 0 of AZD1222 vaccination. Source of these receptors: an adult in good health.

This clone was recorded only once. The rearrangement links TRBV6-1 to TRBJ2-5; tentatively, D is TRBD1 (6 bases). Germline V gene data show CDR1 as MNHNS and CDR2 as SASEGT. There are 19 residues in the CDR3. V was cut by 3 bases and J by 2 bases, with 25 bases left in between. CDR3 loop: CASSDEWAIGQSAQETQYF. The CDR3 DNA follows: TGTGCCAGCAGTGACGAATGGGCAATCGGACAGTCCGCACAAGAGACCCAGTACTTC.

Note on this clone: One end of the junction fails to match germline, which may point to a read error. This chain uses TRBV24-1 with TRBJ1-5; D ambiguous. CDR1 is KGHDR, CDR2 SFDVKD, per germline. This CDR3 spans 13 amino acids. CDR3 loop: CATSYLRPQPQHF. CDR3 in DNA: TGTGCCACCAGTTATTTACGCCCCCAGCCCCAGCATTTT.

The chain is built from TRBV10-3 and TRBJ1-1; TRBD1 aligns across 8 bases. The ends lost 6 bases at V and 0 bases at J; junction bases unmatched: 15. This CDR3 is built from 18 residues. The germline CDR1 and CDR2 sequences are ENHRY and SYGVKD. CDR3 nucleotide sequence: TGTGCCATCAGGGTTACCGGGACAGGAGACCCTATGAACACTGAAGCTTTCTTT. Protein: CAIRVTGTGDPMNTEAFF.

This clone has just one count. The rearrangement joins TRBV29-1 to TRBJ1-2; the D gene is possibly TRBD1 (5 bases). Per the germline V gene, CDR1 is SQVTM and CDR2 is ANQGSEA. This CDR3 region has 13 residues. Trimming shortened V by 1 base and J by 1 base, and 7 bases separated the two germline ends. CDR3 nucleotide sequence: TGCAGCGTTGAAGGGGGGATTAACTATGGCTACACCTTC. Translated, it gives CSVEGGINYGYTF. Full variable domain (rest looked up from reference TRBV29-1 and TRBJ1-2): SAVISQKPSRDICQRGTSLTIQCQVDSQVTMMFWYRQQPGQSLTLIATANQGSEATYESGFVIDKFPISRPNLTFSTLTVSNMSPEDSSIYLCSVEGGINYGYTFGSGTRLTVV.

V gene TRBV7-2 combines with J gene TRBJ1-6; 7 bases line up with TRBD1. CDR1 and CDR2 from the germline V gene are SGHTA and FQGNSA. The CDR3 contains 16 residues. Trimming at V came to 3 bases and at J to 5 bases, leaving 7 bases not matched to a gene. This CDR3 is CASSFGSGQNNSPLHF. DNA for the CDR3: TGTGCCAGCAGCTTCGGCTCGGGACAGAATAATTCACCCCTCCACTTT.

The gene calls are TRBV7-2 and TRBJ1-5; D may be TRBD1 (6 bases). The ends were cut back, 5 bases at V and 3 bases at J, with 17 bases in the middle. CDR1 and CDR2 from the germline V gene are SGHTA and FQGNSA. This CDR3 is built from 16 residues. This CDR3 reads CASSQRQVGVNQPQHF. CDR3 sequence (DNA): TGTGCCAGCAGCCAACGACAGGTGGGGGTCAATCAGCCCCAGCATTTT.

This clone was detected a few times. This chain links TRBV25-1 with TRBJ2-7, with TRBD1 matching over 9 bases. The CDR3 length is 13 residues. Trimming at V came to 6 bases and at J to 3 bases, leaving 3 bases not matched to a gene. Germline V lookup: CDR1 MGHDK, CDR2 SYGVNS. The CDR3: CASSRTGVYEQYF. The CDR3 DNA sequence: TGTGCCAGCAGCAGGACAGGGGTCTACGAGCAGTACTTC.

This chain joins TRBV18 and TRBJ1-1; 11 positions match TRBD1. Germline CDR1 reads KGHSH; CDR2 reads LQKENI. Trimming cost V 3 bases and J 10 bases; bases outside gene matches: 22. This CDR3 region has 19 residues. The CDR3 here is CASSPLKTGQGARVNGAFF. The CDR3 coding sequence is TGTGCCAGCTCACCCCTTAAGACCGGACAGGGGGCGCGAGTGAATGGAGCTTTCTTT.

The chain is built from TRBV4-3 and TRBJ2-3, with 7 bases fitting TRBD2. The CDR3 sequence is 18 residues long. J was trimmed by 1 base and V by 0 bases; bases with no gene match: 10. CDR1 and CDR2 from the germline V gene are LGHNA and YSLEER. The CDR3 sequence: CASSQDLPSGARTDTQYF. Here the CDR3 DNA reads TGCGCCAGCAGCCAAGACCTCCCTAGCGGTGCACGCACAGATACGCAGTATTTT.

A word on this clone: At one end, the junction sequence differs from germline, possibly due to a read error. J is TRBJ2-7 and V is TRBV5-1, with D perhaps TRBD1 (6 bases). The CDR3 runs 14 residues. The germline V gene encodes CDR1 SGHRS and CDR2 YFSETQ. The CDR3 region has the DNA TGCGCCAGCAGCGTGAAGGACAGCTCCTCCGAGCAGTACTTC. Protein sequence: CASSVKDSSSEQYF.

The V and J genes are TRBV11-1 and TRBJ2-5; D ambiguous. CDR3 length equals 14 residues. In germline, CDR1 is SGHAT, CDR2 FQDESV (reference sequence). Trimming cost V 3 bases and J 5 bases, with 13 bases left between them. The CDR3 coding sequence is TGTGCCAGCAGCTTCCGCGTCCCTCCGGAGACCCAGTACTTC. Protein product: CASSFRVPPETQYF.

This chain links TRBV29-1 with TRBJ1-1, with 7 positions matching TRBD1. Germline CDR1 and CDR2: SQVTM and ANQGSEA. The CDR3 is made up of 14 amino acids. Trimming at V came to 5 bases and at J to 0 bases, leaving 6 bases not matched to a gene. Written as DNA, the CDR3 is TGCAGCGTTACCCTGACAGGGATGAACACTGAAGCTTTCTTT. Encoded protein: CSVTLTGMNTEAFF.

The chain combines TRBV11-3 with TRBJ2-6, with TRBD2 matching 7 bases. The V gene's germline CDR1 is SGHNT and CDR2 YENEEA. CDR3 length: 15 amino acids. V shed 5 bases, J shed 2 bases, and the junction held 3 bases outside the gene matches. Here the CDR3 reads CASSLGGTGANVLTF. CDR3 DNA sequence: TGTGCCAGCAGCCTCGGGGGGACTGGGGCCAACGTCCTGACTTTC.

This clone has more than one count but fewer than ten. The chain uses TRBV30 and TRBJ2-4; D gene ambiguous. The CDR3 length is 13 residues. Germline CDR1 and CDR2: GTSNPN and SVGIG (reference sequence). V lost 0 bases and J lost 9, with 12 bases in between. In DNA form, the CDR3 reads TGTGCCTGGAGTGTACCCCAAAGGACCATTCAGTACTTC. This encodes CAWSVPQRTIQYF. Full variable domain (rest looked up from reference TRBV30 and TRBJ2-4): SQTIHQWPATLVQPVGSPLSLECTVEGTSNPNLYWYRQAAGRGLQLLFYSVGIGQISSEVPQNLSASRPQDRQFILSSKKLLLSDSGFYLCAWSVPQRTIQYFGAGTRLSVL.